The 21 T cell receptor beta chains below come from one sample, sequenced in a study of human T cells and chemical hapten exposure. Stated time point: patch test 1, 2 weeks after DPC sensitization. The sample's treatment: therapeutic diphenylcyclopropenone sensitization with weekly scalp DPC. TCRdb passed the RACE reads through MiXCR, listing each CDR3 protein once. The sample contains approximately 74,000 distinct CDR3 sequences, more than 30% of which appear only once. Sequencing was performed on whole blood, taken in connection with sensitization to the hapten diphenylcyclopropenone (DPC). These TCRs come from a man aged 35 to 55 with alopecia areata. Some clones in this sample may be carry-over from other donors' samples.

The chain is built from TRBV20-1 and TRBJ2-1; the match to TRBD2 covers 8 bases. The V gene end was trimmed by 6 bases and the J gene end by 6 bases; junction bases not matched to a gene: 16. Germline V CDR1 and CDR2: DFQATT, SNEGSKA (reference sequence). The CDR3 has 16 amino acids. The CDR3 protein is CSAPPQTGTRGNEQFF. Here the CDR3 DNA reads TGCAGTGCCCCCCCCCAAACCGGGACTAGGGGCAATGAGCAGTTCTTC.

The chain links TRBV6-2 or TRBV6-3 to TRBJ2-4; tentative D call: TRBD1 (6 bases). This CDR3 is 12 amino acids long. With 5 bases removed from V and 6 bases from J, the gap between germline ends came to 8 bases. CDR1 MNHEY and CDR2 SVGEGT come from the germline V gene. In DNA form, the CDR3 reads TGTGCCAGCAGTACGGACAGAAACATTCAGTACTTC. Translated, it gives CASSTDRNIQYF.

The CDR3 DNA sequence: TGTGCCAGCAGTGAAGCCGGGGGGCGCAGTCAGCCCCAGCATTTT. Translation gives CASSEAGGRSQPQHF. The V and J genes are TRBV6-1 and TRBJ1-5, with TRBD1 as a possible D gene (6 bases). The CDR3 extends over 15 amino acids. V dropped 0 bases and J dropped 6 bases, with 12 bases sitting between them. Germline values: CDR1 MNHNS, CDR2 SASEGT.

The J gene is TRBJ2-7, the V gene TRBV20-1; D is perhaps TRBD1 or TRBD2 (5 bases each). The CDR3 is 13 residues long. Per the germline V gene, CDR1 is DFQATT and CDR2 is SNEGSKA (reference sequence). V was clipped by 5 bases and J by 6 bases, with 17 bases between them. The CDR3 reads CSAGRDAPFEQYF. The CDR3 DNA sequence: TGCAGTGCTGGCCGGGACGCCCCGTTCGAGCAGTACTTC.

The genes are TRBV11-2 and TRBJ1-2; D unclear. The CDR3 length is 13 residues. Trimming pared 1 base from V and 7 bases from J, leaving 10 bases between. Germline V gene sequence: CDR1 SGHAT, CDR2 FQNNGV. The CDR3 bases are TGTGCCAGCAGCTTAGGCTGGGTCGGTGGCTACACCTTC. Its translation: CASSLGWVGGYTF.

The chain couples TRBV20-1 to TRBJ1-6, with TRBD1 matching over 10 bases. Trimming cost V 3 bases and J 9 bases; bases outside gene matches: 11. From germline, CDR1 is DFQATT and CDR2 SNEGSKA (reference sequence). The CDR3 spans 16 residues. The CDR3 reads CSARSLGRDRGSPLHF. The CDR3 DNA follows: TGCAGTGCTAGGAGTTTGGGCCGGGACAGGGGTTCACCCCTCCACTTT.

The V gene is TRBV19, the J gene TRBJ1-2; a possible D gene is TRBD1 (6 bases). Germline assignment: CDR1 LNHDA and CDR2 SQIVND (reference sequence). V was trimmed by 5 bases and J by 9 bases, leaving 16 bases between them. The CDR3 is 13 amino acids. The CDR3 DNA is TGTGCCAGTAGTCTAACTCCAGGGGCTCGCTACACCTTC. Protein sequence: CASSLTPGARYTF. The full variable domain, completed using reference TRBV19 and TRBJ1-2, is DGGITQSPKYLFRKEGQNVTLSCEQNLNHDAMYWYRQDPGQGLRLIYYSQIVNDFQKGDIAEGYSVSREKKESFPLTVTSAQKNPTAFYLCASSLTPGARYTFGSGTRLTVV.

The rearrangement links TRBV10-2 to TRBJ2-1; TRBD2 matches 10 bases. J gave up 3 bases and V 7 bases, and 6 bases lay outside the gene matches. CDR1 and CDR2 (germline): WSHSY, SAAADI. The CDR3 extends over 15 amino acids. In DNA form, the CDR3 reads TGCGCCAGCATCCGCGGGACTAGCGACTACAATGAGCAGTTCTTC. Residues: CASIRGTSDYNEQFF.

This clonotype was detected only a few times. This sequence joins TRBV20-1 and TRBJ2-1, with no clear D. Trimming took off 5 bases at V and 1 base at J, with 6 bases between the two ends. Germline CDR1 is DFQATT and CDR2 is SNEGSKA (reference sequence). This CDR3 is built from 12 residues. This chain's CDR3 is CSAPLSYNEQFF. CDR3 DNA sequence: TGCAGTGCTCCCCTTTCCTACAATGAGCAGTTCTTC.

The chain employs TRBV20-1 and TRBJ1-4; D is unresolved. The V gene's germline CDR1 is DFQATT and CDR2 SNEGSKA (reference sequence). The V end lost 3 bases, the J end lost 5 bases, and 4 bases lay between the germline ends. CDR3 length equals 11 residues. This CDR3 reads CSASRNEKLFF. In nucleotides, the CDR3 is TGCAGTGCTAGCAGAAATGAAAAACTGTTTTTT.

The V call is TRBV7-2, the J call TRBJ1-5, with D hard to call. The germline CDR1 and CDR2 sequences are SGHTA and FQGNSA. Trimming cost V 2 bases and J 4 bases, with 6 bases left between them. The CDR3 has 13 amino acids. In DNA form, the CDR3 reads TGTGCCAGCAGCTTATTTGGGAATCAGCCCCAGCATTTT. Translated: CASSLFGNQPQHF. Full variable domain (remainder filled in from reference TRBV7-2 and TRBJ1-5): GAGVSQSPSNKVTEKGKDVELRCDPISGHTALYWYRQSLGQGLEFLIYFQGNSAPDKSGLPSDRFSAERTGGSVSTLTIQRTQQEDSAVYLCASSLFGNQPQHFGDGTRLSIL.

J is TRBJ2-3 and V is TRBV7-9; 11 bases match TRBD2. This CDR3 region has 15 residues. From germline, CDR1 is SEHNR and CDR2 FQNEAQ (reference sequence). Losses at the gene ends were 5 bases for V and 6 bases for J; bases not matched to a gene: 7. CDR3 nucleotide sequence: TGTGCCAGCAGCCTCTTAGCGGGAGGGCGGGATACGCAGTATTTT. Protein: CASSLLAGGRDTQYF.

In its sample, this clonotype was seen a few times. The rearrangement joins TRBV7-9 to TRBJ1-5; TRBD1 is a possible D gene (5 bases). The CDR3 totals 13 residues. Germline-derived CDR1 and CDR2 are SEHNR and FQNEAQ (reference sequence). The V end lost 5 bases, the J end lost 1 base, and 6 bases lay between the germline ends. CDR3 region: CASSQGSNQPQHF. CDR3 nucleotides: TGTGCCAGCAGCCAGGGCAGCAATCAGCCCCAGCATTTT.

This clonotype has just a few counts. The V and J genes are TRBV20-1 and TRBJ2-7; 9 bases fit TRBD2. J gave up 0 bases and V 0 bases, and 3 bases lay outside the gene matches. This CDR3 is 15 amino acids long. The V gene's germline CDR1 is DFQATT and CDR2 SNEGSKA (reference sequence). The CDR3 here is CSARDLAGSSYEQYF. CDR3 DNA: TGCAGTGCTAGAGATCTAGCGGGATCCTCCTACGAGCAGTACTTC.

The rearrangement joins TRBV12-3 or TRBV12-4 to TRBJ2-7; 7 bases fit TRBD1. The CDR3 covers 15 residues. V shed 3 bases, J shed 3 bases, and the junction held 8 bases outside the gene matches. CDR3 sequence reads: CASSFGPGTVYEQYF. The CDR3 DNA reads TGTGCCAGCAGTTTTGGCCCCGGGACAGTCTACGAGCAGTACTTC.

The rearrangement links TRBV28 to TRBJ1-1; possibly TRBD1 for D (5 bases). V was clipped by 6 bases and J by 4 bases, with 9 bases between them. The CDR3 consists of 12 residues. CDR1 is MDHEN and CDR2 is SYDVKM in the germline V gene. CDR3 protein: CASSFDSTEAFF. DNA for the CDR3: TGTGCCAGCAGCTTCGACAGCACTGAAGCTTTCTTT. Looking up the rest from reference TRBV28 and TRBJ1-1 gives the full variable domain: DVKVTQSSRYLVKRTGEKVFLECVQDMDHENMFWYRQDPGLGLRLIYFSYDVKMKEKGDIPEGYSVSREKKERFSLILESASTNQTSMYLCASSFDSTEAFFGQGTRLTVV.

This clonotype occurred a few times. The chain employs TRBV28 and TRBJ2-5, with D perhaps matching TRBD1 (7 bases). Between the trimmed V and J ends, which lost 8 bases and 1 base, there was a span of 11 bases. The CDR3 has 13 amino acids. Germline values: CDR1 MDHEN, CDR2 SYDVKM. CDR3 sequence: CASGQGGQETQYF. In DNA, the CDR3 is TGTGCCAGCGGGCAGGGGGGCCAAGAGACCCAGTACTTC.

This clonotype was seen a single time. The genes are TRBV10-3 and TRBJ2-3, with 9 bases matching TRBD2. The germline gives CDR1 ENHRY, CDR2 SYGVKD. The CDR3 spans 15 residues. J lost 5 bases, V lost 6 bases, and 9 bases had no gene match. The CDR3 is CAIRRLAEGVDTQYF. The DNA for the CDR3 is TGTGCCATCAGAAGACTAGCGGAAGGGGTAGATACGCAGTATTTT.

This clonotype has a handful of counts. The chain has TRBV3-1 and TRBJ2-2; D ambiguous. CDR1 and CDR2 (germline): LGHDT, YNNKEL (reference sequence). The CDR3 contains 12 residues. V was trimmed by 2 bases and J by 2 bases, leaving 0 bases between them. The CDR3 DNA follows: TGTGCCAGCAGCCAAAACACCGGGGAGCTGTTTTTT. Translating it yields CASSQNTGELFF.

This chain links TRBV7-7 with TRBJ2-3; tentatively, D is TRBD2 (6 bases). V gave up 4 bases and J gave up 3 bases, with 8 bases separating them. CDR1 is SSHAT, CDR2 FNYEAQ, per germline (reference sequence). The CDR3 consists of 13 residues. The CDR3 here is CASSYGTTDTQYF. The CDR3 DNA reads as TGTGCCAGCAGCTACGGGACTACAGATACGCAGTATTTT.

A few counts support this clonotype. The V gene is TRBV5-6, the J gene TRBJ2-1, with D perhaps matching TRBD1 (6 bases). The CDR3 length is 13 residues. From germline, CDR1 is SGHDT and CDR2 YYEEEE. Between the trimmed V and J ends, which lost 3 bases and 6 bases, there was a span of 10 bases. DNA for the CDR3: TGTGCCAGCAGCTCAACAGGGATCAATGAGCAGTTCTTC. This sequence encodes CASSSTGINEQFF.